Sequencing of this T cell receptor (beta chain) was carried out in a study of cytomegalovirus exposure and HLA in healthy donors. General observations from the study: In vitro confirmation showed three CMV-associated chains to be CMV antigen specific. Presence/absence analyses treated sequencing depth as roughly uniform across donors.

For this clone: Antigen unknown.

Germline CDR1 is MNHNS and CDR2 is SASEGT. Trimming took 7 bases from V and 1 from J; bases not matched to a gene: 9. The CDR3 spans 15 residues. Both 60 Vbeta primers and 13 Jbeta primers went into the PCR. The table came from immunoSEQ multiplex PCR; TCRdb's copy has only in-frame clones and leaves some out. The sample has 80,000 to 95,000 clones; about four fifths are singletons. Sequencing input: PBMCs. The receptor's source is a woman under 30 in good health and CMV-seropositive. The chain uses TRBV6-1 and TRBJ2-5; TRBD1 aligns across 7 bases. This chain's CDR3 is CASNLGTGVQETQYF. The CDR3 nucleotides read TGTGCCAGCAACCTAGGAACAGGGGTCCAAGAGACCCAGTACTTC.